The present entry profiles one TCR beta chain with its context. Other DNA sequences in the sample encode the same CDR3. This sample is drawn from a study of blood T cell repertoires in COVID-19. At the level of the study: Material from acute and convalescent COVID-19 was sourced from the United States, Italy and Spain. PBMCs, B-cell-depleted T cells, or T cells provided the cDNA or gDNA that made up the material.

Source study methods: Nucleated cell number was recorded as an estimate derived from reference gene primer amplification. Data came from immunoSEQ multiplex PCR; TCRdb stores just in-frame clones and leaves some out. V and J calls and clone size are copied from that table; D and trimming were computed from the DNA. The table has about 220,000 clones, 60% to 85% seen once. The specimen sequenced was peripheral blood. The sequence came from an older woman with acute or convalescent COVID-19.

The CDR3 nucleotides are TGTGCCAGCAGCCAAGGGACAGGGACGAACTATGGCTACACCTTC. Protein product: CASSQGTGTNYGYTF. V usage is TRBV3-1 (or the pseudogene TRBV3-2) and J usage is TRBJ1-2; 8 positions match TRBD1. Germline V CDR1 and CDR2: LGHDT, YNNKEL (reference sequence). V trimming: 1 base; J trimming: 2 bases; junction bases outside the gene matches: 3. This CDR3 contains 15 residues.